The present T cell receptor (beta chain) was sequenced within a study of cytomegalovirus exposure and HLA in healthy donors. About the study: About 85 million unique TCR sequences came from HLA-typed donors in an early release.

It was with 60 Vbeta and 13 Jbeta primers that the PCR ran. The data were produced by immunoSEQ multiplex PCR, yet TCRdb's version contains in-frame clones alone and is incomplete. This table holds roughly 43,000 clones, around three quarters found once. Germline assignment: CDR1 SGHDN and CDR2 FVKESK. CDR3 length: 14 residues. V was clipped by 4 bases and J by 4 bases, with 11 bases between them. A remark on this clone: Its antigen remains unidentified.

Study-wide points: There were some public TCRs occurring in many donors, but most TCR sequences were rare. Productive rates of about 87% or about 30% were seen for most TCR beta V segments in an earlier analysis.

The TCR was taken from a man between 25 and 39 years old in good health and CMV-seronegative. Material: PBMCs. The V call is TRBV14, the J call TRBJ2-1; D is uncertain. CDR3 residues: CASSPFAQYNEQFF. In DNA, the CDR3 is TGTGCCAGCAGCCCTTTCGCGCAATACAATGAGCAGTTCTTC.